These 24 T cell receptor beta chains share one sample of origin, sequenced in a study of blood T cell repertoires in COVID-19. Using immunoSEQ multiplex PCR, the repertoire was profiled, and TCRdb retains in-frame clones only, with some absent. This sample carries more than 400,000 clones, approximately 83% of them seen once, and the ten largest clones take approximately 2.9%. The source material was peripheral blood. The receptors were gathered from a human donor in a cohort sampled during active COVID-19.

The chain combines TRBV11-2 with TRBJ1-2, with 8 positions matching TRBD1. Germline assignment: CDR1 SGHAT and CDR2 FQNNGV. Trimming removed 5 bases from V and 6 bases from J; junction bases left unmatched: 8. The CDR3 loop spans 14 amino acids. The CDR3 sequence is CASSVGRDRNGYTF. CDR3 DNA: TGTGCCAGCAGCGTAGGCCGGGACAGGAATGGCTACACCTTC.

The chain employs TRBV7-2 and TRBJ2-7; TRBD2 might be the D (7 bases). CDR1 SGHTA and CDR2 FQGNSA come from the germline V gene. The CDR3 runs 13 residues. The V end was cut by 4 bases, the J end by 7 bases, with 14 bases between. The CDR3 sequence is CASSYIQGGEQYF. In DNA, the CDR3 is TGTGCCAGCAGCTATATACAGGGAGGGGAGCAGTACTTC.

The chain carries TRBV2 and TRBJ2-3; TRBD2 matches 9 bases. Germline CDR1 is SNHLY and CDR2 is FYNNEI. J lost 0 bases, V lost 9 bases, and 13 bases had no gene match. This CDR3 has 17 amino acids. CDR3 bases: TGTGCCAGTCAAGGGTCAGCGGGAGGTTTCAGCACAGATACGCAGTATTTT. This encodes CASQGSAGGFSTDTQYF.

The chain carries TRBV10-1 and TRBJ2-3; tentative D call: TRBD1 (5 bases). V gave up 3 bases and J gave up 4 bases, with 14 bases separating them. The CDR3 runs 15 residues. In germline, CDR1 is WNHNN, CDR2 SYGVQD (reference sequence). The CDR3 loop is CASSDRQGGSDTQYF. The CDR3 DNA sequence: TGCGCCAGCAGTGATCGGCAGGGTGGTTCAGATACGCAGTATTTT.

This clone was seen a single time. The chain links TRBV4-1 to TRBJ1-5; D perhaps matches TRBD1 (5 bases). This CDR3 comprises 14 residues. Deletions cut 0 bases from V and 9 bases from J, with 12 bases between. Germline CDR1 MGHRA, CDR2 YSYEKL. As DNA, the CDR3 is TGCGCCAGCAGCCAAGACAGGGAAATAATGCCCCAGCATTTT. This encodes CASSQDREIMPQHF.

The V call is TRBV3-1 (or the pseudogene TRBV3-2), the J call TRBJ1-3; no clear D gene. V was pared by 3 bases and J by 8 bases, with 17 bases between. The length of the CDR3 is 15 residues. Per germline, CDR1 LGHDT and CDR2 YNNKEL (reference sequence). CDR3 in amino acids: CASSQTRDSWDTIYF. The CDR3 DNA is TGTGCCAGCAGCCAGACCCGGGATTCCTGGGACACCATATATTTT.

This clone was detected once. The J gene is TRBJ2-7, the V gene TRBV6-2 or TRBV6-3; D call uncertain. V was shortened by 2 bases and J by 4 bases, with 12 bases between the two germline ends. The CDR3 totals 14 residues. The germline CDR1 and CDR2 sequences are MNHEY and SVGEGT. This CDR3 reads CASSYGHTPYEQYF. The DNA of the CDR3 is TGTGCCAGCAGTTACGGGCACACCCCATACGAGCAGTACTTC.

This clone was seen a single time. The genes are TRBV27 and TRBJ1-1, with 7 positions matching TRBD1. V gave up 7 bases and J gave up 4 bases; unmatched junction bases: 9. The germline V gene has CDR1 MNHEY and CDR2 SMNVEV (reference sequence). The CDR3 sequence is 14 residues long. The CDR3 is CASTLRGRRTEAFF. CDR3 DNA sequence: TGTGCCAGCACCTTAAGGGGGCGGCGCACTGAAGCTTTCTTT.

J is TRBJ2-2 and V is TRBV28; D is unresolved. The germline V gene has CDR1 MDHEN and CDR2 SYDVKM. Trimming removed 6 bases at V and 3 bases at J, with 20 bases between. The CDR3 contains 17 residues. The CDR3 coding sequence is TGTGCCAGCAGCCCGTTACCGATCCTAGGAGACACCGGGGAGCTGTTTTTT. Its protein is CASSPLPILGDTGELFF.

The count of this clone is one. The chain recombines TRBV7-2 with TRBJ2-1, with 10 bases that match TRBD1. The germline V gene encodes CDR1 SGHTA and CDR2 FQGNSA. The CDR3 contains 15 residues. Trimming removed 0 bases from V and 6 bases from J; junction bases left unmatched: 2. CDR3 region: CASSLAGQGFNEQFF. In DNA, the CDR3 is TGTGCCAGCAGCTTAGCGGGACAGGGGTTCAATGAGCAGTTCTTC.

The J gene is TRBJ2-7, the V gene TRBV10-3, with D perhaps matching TRBD1 (5 bases). The germline gives CDR1 ENHRY, CDR2 SYGVKD. The V end lost 9 bases, the J end lost 5 bases, and 20 bases lay between the germline ends. This CDR3 is built from 14 residues. The DNA for the CDR3 is TGTGCCATAAAAAGACAGCCATCCGTGGACGAGCAGTACTTC. The encoded protein is CAIKRQPSVDEQYF.

This rearrangement joins TRBV5-1 to TRBJ2-7, with a possible D match to TRBD1 (5 bases). Germline V lookup: CDR1 SGHRS, CDR2 YFSETQ. This CDR3 has 14 residues. Trimming cost V 2 bases and J 2 bases, with 11 bases left between them. The CDR3, as DNA: TGCGCCAGCAGCTTACAGGAAAACCCCTACGAGCAGTACTTC. Protein product: CASSLQENPYEQYF.

The J gene is TRBJ1-4, the V gene TRBV28; the match to TRBD1 covers 9 bases. J lost 7 bases, V lost 6 bases, and 9 bases had no gene match. The CDR3 sequence is 15 residues long. Germline CDR1 MDHEN, CDR2 SYDVKM. The CDR3 DNA sequence: TGTGCCAGCAGACCCCTCGACAGGGGGAGTGAAAAACTGTTTTTT. Translating it yields CASRPLDRGSEKLFF.

This chain joins TRBV4-2 and TRBJ2-4, with 9 positions matching TRBD2. The germline V gene has CDR1 LGHNA and CDR2 YNFKEQ. The CDR3 sequence is 18 residues long. The trim removed 1 base at V and 6 bases at J, leaving 13 bases unmatched. Here the CDR3 reads CASSQGGAGGTPGNIQYF. The CDR3 DNA sequence: TGTGCCAGCAGCCAAGGGGGCGCGGGAGGGACCCCCGGAAACATTCAGTACTTC.

The chain employs TRBV24-1 and TRBJ2-7, with TRBD2 matching 12 bases. The CDR3 is 16 residues long. The V gene end was trimmed by 3 bases and the J gene end by 3 bases; junction bases not matched to a gene: 5. Germline V gene lookup returns CDR1 KGHDR and CDR2 SFDVKD. CDR3 DNA: TGTGCCACCAGTGATGCAACTAGCGGGAGGCACTACGAGCAGTACTTC. Its protein product is CATSDATSGRHYEQYF.

The chain recombines TRBV27 with TRBJ2-1; D gene uncertain. CDR3 length equals 14 residues. V was pared by 6 bases and J by 0 bases, with 9 bases between. The germline V gene encodes CDR1 MNHEY and CDR2 SMNVEV (reference sequence). The CDR3 sequence: CASSYSSSYNEQFF. CDR3 DNA: TGTGCCAGCAGCTACTCAAGCTCCTACAATGAGCAGTTCTTC.

The rearrangement joins TRBV29-1 to TRBJ1-2; 8 bases align to TRBD1. This CDR3 region has 13 residues. The junction had 8 bases not matched to a gene; V was cut back by 4 bases and J by 7 bases. Germline CDR1 reads SQVTM; CDR2 reads ANQGSEA. CDR3 in amino acids: CSVGYQGAAGYTF. DNA of the CDR3: TGCAGCGTTGGATATCAGGGGGCGGCTGGCTACACCTTC.

Regarding this clone: Other DNA sequences in this specimen translate into the identical CDR3. CDR3 DNA: TGTGCCAGCAGCTTATCCGGCTACGAGCAGTACTTC. This gives the protein CASSLSGYEQYF. The chain has TRBV7-9 and TRBJ2-7; D not certain. The CDR3 is made up of 12 amino acids. Germline V lookup: CDR1 SEHNR, CDR2 FQNEAQ (reference sequence). Between the trimmed V and J ends, which lost 2 bases and 3 bases, there was a span of 5 bases.

The CDR3 bases are TGTGCCAGCTCACTATCGGGACAGGGTTACTCCTATGGCTACACCTTC. Translating gives CASSLSGQGYSYGYTF. The chain uses TRBV18 and TRBJ1-2; 9 nucleotides line up with TRBD1. Germline-derived CDR1 and CDR2 are KGHSH and LQKENI. The CDR3 contains 16 residues. The junction had 10 bases not matched to a gene; V was cut back by 4 bases and J by 4 bases. The full variable domain, its missing parts supplied by reference TRBV18 and TRBJ1-2, is NAGVMQNPRHLVRRRGQEARLRCSPMKGHSHVYWYRQLPEEGLKFMVYLQKENIIDESGMPKERFSAEFPKEGPSILRIQQVVRGDSAAYFCASSLSGQGYSYGYTFGSGTRLTVV.

This chain connects TRBV6-5 to TRBJ1-3; 7 bases align to TRBD1. The length of the CDR3 is 14 residues. V dropped 6 bases and J dropped 4; count of bases not matched to a gene: 6. The V gene's germline CDR1 is MNHEY and CDR2 SVGAGI. The CDR3 DNA is TGTGCCAGCAGACCCACAGGGGCCGGAAACACCATATATTTT. Translating gives CASRPTGAGNTIYF.

The chain recombines TRBV7-8 with TRBJ1-1, with D possibly matching TRBD1 (5 bases). Trimming took 5 bases from V and 5 from J, leaving 9 bases between them. Germline loops: CDR1 SGHVS, CDR2 FQNEAQ. The CDR3 has 12 amino acids. The CDR3 protein is CASSRGGTEAFF. CDR3 DNA sequence: TGTGCCAGCAGCCGGGGGGGAACTGAAGCTTTCTTT.

The genes are TRBV18 and TRBJ2-7, with 12 bases that match TRBD2. The CDR3 has 14 residues. The V gene's germline CDR1 is KGHSH and CDR2 LQKENI. V gave up 6 bases and J gave up 5 bases; unmatched junction bases: 5. CDR3 sequence reads: CASSLAGGPDEQYF. The CDR3 coding sequence is TGTGCCAGCTCCCTAGCGGGAGGGCCCGACGAGCAGTACTTC.

The J gene is TRBJ2-5, the V gene TRBV4-1; D perhaps matches TRBD1 (6 bases). The germline V gene has CDR1 MGHRA and CDR2 YSYEKL. The length of the CDR3 is 14 residues. V lost 1 base and J 3 bases, leaving 9 bases between the germline ends. The CDR3: CASSQGGRKETQYF. The DNA for the CDR3 is TGCGCCAGCAGCCAAGGGGGGCGAAAAGAGACCCAGTACTTC.

The rearrangement links TRBV7-3 to TRBJ2-5; D is perhaps TRBD2 (8 bases). Trimming shortened V by 4 bases and J by 5 bases, and 17 bases separated the two germline ends. CDR3 size: 15 residues. Per germline, CDR1 SGHTA and CDR2 FQGTGA. The CDR3, as DNA: TGTGCCAGCAGCTATAGCGGGACAGCGGGTGAGACCCAGTACTTC. Its protein is CASSYSGTAGETQYF.